One sample yielded the 24 T cell receptor beta chains listed below, sequenced in a study of blood T cell repertoires in COVID-19. The method was immunoSEQ multiplex PCR; TCRdb's version includes in-frame clones alone and lacks a portion of them. The sample carries 300,000 or so clones, 87% recorded once. The specimen sequenced was PBMCs or T cells enriched from blood (not recorded which). The receptors stem from a woman aged 25 to 45 who had recovered from COVID-19.

The chain joins TRBV6-5 to TRBJ2-7; a possible D gene is TRBD1 (6 bases). Trimming cost V 6 bases and J 3 bases, with 18 bases left between them. The germline V gene encodes CDR1 MNHEY and CDR2 SVGAGI. The CDR3 runs 15 residues. The CDR3 here is CASSPQGSPLYEQYF. The CDR3 DNA follows: TGTGCCAGCAGCCCCCAGGGGTCCCCACTCTACGAGCAGTACTTC.

The V and J genes are TRBV3-1 (or the pseudogene TRBV3-2) and TRBJ2-1; tentatively, D is TRBD2 (6 bases). CDR3 length: 14 amino acids. Trimming left V 0 bases short and J 14 bases short, with 17 bases between. Germline V lookup: CDR1 LGHDT, CDR2 YNNKEL (reference sequence). DNA for the CDR3: TGTGCCAGCAGCCAAGATCGGATGGAGGGGAAGAAGTTCTTC. Protein product: CASSQDRMEGKKFF.

This sequence joins TRBV2 and TRBJ2-4, with 9 nucleotides matching TRBD2. V lost 2 bases to trimming and J lost 15 bases; unmatched junction nucleotides: 14. The germline CDR1 and CDR2 sequences are SNHLY and FYNNEI. CDR3 length equals 15 residues. In DNA form, the CDR3 reads TGTGCCAGCAGTGAAAATGGGCCAGCGGGGGGCCCTTGGTACTTC. Amino acids: CASSENGPAGGPWYF.

This chain uses TRBV19 with TRBJ1-3, with a weak D call TRBD1 (6 bases). CDR1 LNHDA and CDR2 SQIVND come from the germline V gene (reference sequence). V was clipped by 8 bases and J by 0 bases, with 20 bases between them. This CDR3 is built from 17 residues. The CDR3 loop reads CASSGQNFHSSGNTIYF. The DNA for the CDR3 is TGTGCCAGTTCTGGACAGAACTTCCATAGCTCTGGAAACACCATATATTTT. The full variable domain, with the rest looked up from reference TRBV19 and TRBJ1-3, is DGGITQSPKYLFRKEGQNVTLSCEQNLNHDAMYWYRQDPGQGLRLIYYSQIVNDFQKGDIAEGYSVSREKKESFPLTVTSAQKNPTAFYLCASSGQNFHSSGNTIYFGEGSWLTVV.

The V and J genes are TRBV10-3 and TRBJ1-3; weak D call: TRBD1 (5 bases). Germline CDR1 and CDR2: ENHRY and SYGVKD. This CDR3 region has 16 residues. V shed 7 bases and J shed 0 bases, with 16 bases lying between them. The CDR3 reads CAITGSGDSSGNTIYF. In nucleotides, the CDR3 is TGTGCCATCACCGGGTCGGGGGATTCCTCTGGAAACACCATATATTTT.

The rearrangement joins TRBV30 to TRBJ1-1; D not certain. This CDR3 has 10 amino acids. Germline V gene sequence: CDR1 GTSNPN, CDR2 SVGIG (reference sequence). V lost 5 bases, J lost 5 bases, and 6 bases lay in between. CDR3 residues: CAWARTEAFF. The CDR3 DNA reads TGTGCCTGGGCTAGGACTGAAGCTTTCTTT.

J is TRBJ1-2 and V is TRBV19; D is possibly TRBD1 (5 bases). This CDR3 is built from 19 residues. Germline values: CDR1 LNHDA, CDR2 SQIVND (reference sequence). Trimming pared 4 bases from V and 2 bases from J, leaving 26 bases between. Here the CDR3 reads CASSRGDGHLHLSNYGYTF. CDR3 in DNA: TGTGCCAGTAGTAGAGGAGACGGACACCTCCACTTGTCCAACTATGGCTACACCTTC.

This rearrangement joins TRBV6-5 to TRBJ1-1; a possible D gene is TRBD1 (5 bases). The length of the CDR3 is 14 residues. Germline values: CDR1 MNHEY, CDR2 SVGAGI. The V gene lost 7 bases and the J gene lost 4 bases, with 16 bases spanning the gap. CDR3 bases: TGTGCCAGCACTCCCGGGGGGGAGGGCACTGAAGCTTTCTTT. Amino acid sequence: CASTPGGEGTEAFF.

The J gene is TRBJ1-4, the V gene TRBV5-1, with 7 bases lining up with TRBD1. Germline-derived CDR1 and CDR2 are SGHRS and YFSETQ. This CDR3 spans 16 amino acids. Trimming took 6 bases from V and 2 from J; bases not matched to a gene: 10. The CDR3 loop is CASTPGLTGTNEKLFF. The CDR3 nucleotides are TGCGCCAGCACCCCCGGGTTGACAGGGACTAATGAAAAACTGTTTTTT.

The CDR3: CASIHQGKLRGYTF. The CDR3 DNA reads TGTGCCAGCATTCATCAGGGGAAATTGCGTGGCTACACCTTC. The J gene is TRBJ1-2, the V gene TRBV6-5; the D gene is possibly TRBD1 (6 bases). The V and J ends lost 7 bases and 7 bases respectively, with 19 bases between them. This CDR3 has 14 amino acids. From germline, CDR1 is MNHEY and CDR2 SVGAGI.

This rearrangement joins TRBV7-2 to TRBJ2-3; D gene uncertain. Deletions cut 1 base from V and 0 bases from J, with 5 bases between. The CDR3 has 14 amino acids. Germline CDR1 is SGHTA and CDR2 is FQGNSA. The CDR3 region has the DNA TGTGCCAGCAGCTTAGTCTCTAGCACAGATACGCAGTATTTT. The encoded protein is CASSLVSSTDTQYF.

V gene TRBV7-8 combines with J gene TRBJ1-5; no firm D call. The V end lost 5 bases, the J end lost 11 bases, and 13 bases lay between the germline ends. The CDR3 has 12 residues. Looked up from germline, CDR1 is SGHVS and CDR2 is FQNEAQ. This chain's CDR3 is CASSPQTGSQHF. CDR3 nucleotides: TGTGCCAGCAGCCCCCAGACTGGCTCCCAGCATTTT.

J is TRBJ2-3 and V is TRBV5-1; D may be TRBD2 (6 bases). Per the germline V gene, CDR1 is SGHRS and CDR2 is YFSETQ. The CDR3 consists of 14 residues. The V end was cut by 5 bases, the J end by 4 bases, with 14 bases between. The CDR3 sequence is CASSWPGRSDTQYF. CDR3 DNA: TGCGCCAGCAGTTGGCCAGGGAGGTCAGATACGCAGTATTTT.

This clone has only a few counts. The junction and the germline gene differ at one end; a read error may be behind it. The chain joins TRBV27 to TRBJ1-2, with D unresolved. Germline V gives CDR1 MNHEY, CDR2 SMNVEV (reference sequence). This CDR3 has 13 residues. The CDR3: CASSHGPNYGCTF. The CDR3 DNA follows: TGTGCCAGCAGTCACGGCCCTAACTATGGCTGCACCTTC.

This clone was found once. The CDR3 here is CASSEGQVAEVGNEKLFF. The CDR3 nucleotides read TGTGCCAGCAGTGAGGGACAGGTGGCCGAGGTAGGTAATGAAAAACTGTTTTTT. The rearrangement uses TRBV25-1 and TRBJ1-4; 8 bases match TRBD1. V trimming: 3 bases; J trimming: 4 bases; junction bases outside the gene matches: 13. The germline V gene encodes CDR1 MGHDK and CDR2 SYGVNS. The CDR3 has 18 residues.

The V call is TRBV5-1, the J call TRBJ1-6; TRBD1 is a possible D gene (6 bases). Germline assignment: CDR1 SGHRS and CDR2 YFSETQ. The V gene lost 0 bases and the J gene lost 7 bases, with 14 bases spanning the gap. There are 16 residues in the CDR3. DNA for the CDR3: TGCGCCAGCAGCTTGGGACAGGTGAACTTGAATTCACCCCTCCACTTT. This encodes CASSLGQVNLNSPLHF.

The chain's CDR3 is CASSLVDKYNEQFF. The CDR3 nucleotides read TGTGCCAGCAGCTTAGTAGACAAATACAATGAGCAGTTCTTC. The V and J genes are TRBV7-2 and TRBJ2-1; D gene ambiguous. V lost 1 base and J lost 4, with 8 bases in between. Germline CDR1 and CDR2: SGHTA and FQGNSA. The CDR3 is made up of 14 amino acids.

The chain links TRBV6-1 to TRBJ2-2, with 10 bases identical to TRBD1. CDR1 and CDR2 (germline): MNHNS, SASEGT. The CDR3 sequence is 16 residues long. Losses at the gene ends were 2 bases for V and 6 bases for J; bases not matched to a gene: 6. CDR3 DNA sequence: TGTGCCAGCAGTGAACTTGCTGGGACAGGGGCCGGGGAGCTGTTTTTT. This codes for CASSELAGTGAGELFF.

This clone was observed a handful of times. This sequence joins TRBV9 and TRBJ1-1, with D maybe TRBD1 (6 bases). The CDR3 runs to 12 residues. The V and J ends lost 3 bases and 8 bases respectively, with 11 bases between them. Germline V gene sequence: CDR1 SGDLS, CDR2 YYNGEE. The CDR3 reads CASSGRTAEAFF. The CDR3 DNA sequence: TGTGCCAGCAGCGGGAGGACAGCAGAAGCTTTCTTT.

This chain links TRBV5-1 with TRBJ2-1; 12 bases are shared with TRBD2. V lost 4 bases, J lost 7 bases, and 6 bases stayed unmatched. The CDR3 totals 15 residues. Per germline, CDR1 SGHRS and CDR2 YFSETQ. Here the CDR3 reads CASSPPGTSGNEQFF. The CDR3 nucleotides read TGCGCCAGCAGCCCCCCCGGGACTAGCGGGAATGAGCAGTTCTTC.

For this clone: Distinct nucleotide sequences in the sample also encode this CDR3. This chain joins TRBV18 and TRBJ2-2; TRBD1 matches 8 bases. CDR3 length equals 15 residues. V shed 3 bases and J 1 base; nucleotides not matched to a gene: 1. Germline-derived CDR1 and CDR2 are KGHSH and LQKENI. The CDR3 coding sequence is TGTGCCAGCTCACCCGGGACAGGGAACACCGGGGAGCTGTTTTTT. Its protein product is CASSPGTGNTGELFF.

This chain joins TRBV5-4 and TRBJ1-1; D is unclear. This CDR3 region has 12 residues. The germline V and J ends were trimmed by 3 bases and 3 bases, with 6 bases remaining between them. In germline, CDR1 is SGHNT, CDR2 YYREEE (reference sequence). The CDR3 DNA reads TGTGCCAGCAGCTCCGCAGACACTGAAGCTTTCTTT. It codes for CASSSADTEAFF.

V gene TRBV5-5 combines with J gene TRBJ1-5; 8 bases match TRBD1. V lost 6 bases, J lost 3 bases, and 5 bases stayed unmatched. The CDR3 loop spans 14 amino acids. Germline loops: CDR1 SGHKS, CDR2 YYEKEE (reference sequence). DNA for the CDR3: TGTGCCAGCACGACAGGGGCTTACAATCAGCCCCAGCATTTT. It specifies CASTTGAYNQPQHF.

This clone occurred once. The J gene is TRBJ1-3, the V gene TRBV7-2; TRBD1 matches 9 bases. The V segment lost 4 bases and the J segment 8 bases; nucleotides outside the gene matches: 3. The CDR3 is 13 amino acids. Germline V lookup: CDR1 SGHTA, CDR2 FQGNSA. The CDR3 protein is CASSSGTGHTIYF. In DNA, the CDR3 is TGTGCCAGCAGCTCCGGGACAGGGCACACCATATATTTT.